A single sample gave rise to the 24 T cell receptor beta chains below, sequenced in a study of T-cell reconstitution after alpha-beta-depleted transplantation in children. A library of TCRbeta sequences, prepared with unique molecular identifiers, was generated. TCRdb re-analysed the PCR reads in MiXCR, keeping a single row per CDR3 protein. Of 440,000 or so distinct CDR3 sequences detected, roughly two fifths appear once; the ten largest clones hold around 29%. Specimen: PBMCs, collected before TCRalphabeta/CD19-depleted stem cell transplant. The source of these receptors is a girl aged 2 to 9 with aplastic anemia, due to receive a stem cell transplant.

Ten or more counts support this clonotype. This chain links TRBV3-1 with TRBJ2-1; D not certain. Trimming pared 1 base from V and 12 bases from J, leaving 19 bases between. Germline V gene lookup returns CDR1 LGHDT and CDR2 YNNKEL (reference sequence). The CDR3 is 15 residues long. The CDR3 DNA sequence: TGTGCCAGCAGCCAAGGATTTGACGGCGAGCGAGGGCAGTTCTTC. Protein: CASSQGFDGERGQFF.

This clonotype was counted many times. The CDR3 coding sequence is TGTGCCACCAGTGATCCCCTGGGGGGTGGCAACAATGAGCAGTTCTTC. It is translated as CATSDPLGGGNNEQFF. The V gene is TRBV24-1, the J gene TRBJ2-1; a weak D match, TRBD2 (6 bases). V lost 3 bases and J 5 bases, leaving 16 bases between the germline ends. Germline values: CDR1 KGHDR, CDR2 SFDVKD. The CDR3 length is 16 residues.

There are many counts of this clonotype. This chain joins TRBV19 and TRBJ2-1, with a tentative D call TRBD1 (5 bases). The CDR3 covers 14 residues. Germline V gene data show CDR1 as LNHDA and CDR2 as SQIVND (reference sequence). The ends were cut back, 2 bases at V and 5 bases at J, with 10 bases in the middle. The CDR3 spells CASSIRGRNNEQFF. CDR3 nucleotide sequence: TGTGCCAGTAGTATAAGGGGCAGGAACAATGAGCAGTTCTTC.

The sample holds many counts of this clonotype. This sequence joins TRBV18 and TRBJ1-5; D call uncertain. Trimming removed 5 bases at V and 4 bases at J, with 15 bases between. The V gene's germline CDR1 is KGHSH and CDR2 LQKENI. The CDR3 spans 15 residues. The CDR3 spells CASSEVLNRNQPQHF. The CDR3 bases are TGTGCCAGCTCAGAGGTTCTTAACAGAAATCAGCCCCAGCATTTT.

The V call is TRBV29-1, the J call TRBJ2-3; 7 nucleotides line up with TRBD2. The CDR3 runs to 14 residues. Unmatched junction bases numbered 12, after V lost 6 bases and J lost 6 bases. CDR1 SQVTM and CDR2 ANQGSEA come from the germline V gene. CDR3 DNA: TGCAGCGTGACTAGCCTCTCAAGTGTGGATACGCAGTATTTT. Protein product: CSVTSLSSVDTQYF.

This clonotype was picked up a small number of times. The genes are TRBV6-1 and TRBJ2-2; 9 nucleotides agree with TRBD1. CDR3 length: 16 residues. The germline CDR1 and CDR2 sequences are MNHNS and SASEGT. V lost 6 bases, J lost 6 bases, and 11 bases stayed unmatched. The chain's CDR3 is CASRPPGQGPSGELFF. CDR3 nucleotides: TGTGCCAGCAGACCTCCGGGACAGGGACCCTCCGGGGAGCTGTTTTTT.

The chain recombines TRBV6-1 with TRBJ2-3; 7 bases fit TRBD2. The germline V gene encodes CDR1 MNHNS and CDR2 SASEGT. After removal of 5 bases from V and 3 bases from J, the junction contained 20 bases not matched to a gene. The CDR3 is 19 residues long. For the CDR3, the DNA is TGTGCCAGCAGTCCCTCCCGGAACTTAGCGGGTAGAGGGACAGATACGCAGTATTTT. It codes for CASSPSRNLAGRGTDTQYF.

The chain combines TRBV12-3 or TRBV12-4 with TRBJ2-1; 7 positions agree with TRBD2. CDR3 size: 14 residues. After removal of 10 bases from V and 10 bases from J, the junction contained 16 bases not matched to a gene. The CDR3 DNA follows: TGTGCCACCCTCACGGCTAGCGGCTTGGGGGAGCAGTTCTTC. It is translated as CATLTASGLGEQFF.

The V and J genes are TRBV6-5 and TRBJ2-5, with 13 bases identical to TRBD2. From germline, CDR1 is MNHEY and CDR2 SVGAGI. With 4 bases clipped from V and 2 bases from J, the junction kept 4 bases outside the gene matches. The CDR3 consists of 16 residues. The CDR3 protein is CASSSGLAGSQETQYF. The CDR3 bases are TGTGCCAGCAGTTCGGGACTAGCGGGATCTCAAGAGACCCAGTACTTC.

The V call is TRBV4-2, the J call TRBJ2-7, with D perhaps matching TRBD1 (6 bases). Germline CDR1 reads LGHNA; CDR2 reads YNFKEQ. This CDR3 is 18 amino acids long. Trimming pared 3 bases from V and 2 bases from J, leaving 23 bases between. Here the CDR3 reads CASSQESPGTLTTYEQYF. The CDR3 nucleotides are TGTGCCAGCAGCCAGGAGTCCCCCGGGACACTGACGACCTACGAGCAGTACTTC.

The chain links TRBV6-1 to TRBJ2-3; TRBD2 matches 10 bases. This CDR3 has 15 amino acids. The junction had 7 bases not matched to a gene; V was cut back by 6 bases and J by 4 bases. Germline CDR1 and CDR2: MNHNS and SASEGT. The CDR3 nucleotides read TGTGCCAGCAGCAAACTAGCGGGGCCCCCAGATACGCAGTATTTT. Protein product: CASSKLAGPPDTQYF.

This clonotype was seen many times. The V gene is TRBV6-1, the J gene TRBJ1-6; a possible D gene is TRBD1 (5 bases). V was shortened by 7 bases and J by 10 bases, with 11 bases between the two germline ends. The CDR3 runs 12 residues. Germline V gene data show CDR1 as MNHNS and CDR2 as SASEGT. CDR3 sequence: CASIDRYSPLHF. The CDR3 DNA reads as TGTGCCAGCATCGACAGATACTCACCCCTCCACTTT.

This clonotype was seen more than once but under ten times. The chain uses TRBV10-3 and TRBJ2-1, with 14 nucleotides matching TRBD2. CDR3 length: 14 residues. Germline CDR1 ENHRY, CDR2 SYGVKD. J gave up 8 bases and V 11 bases, and 8 bases lay outside the gene matches. CDR3 residues: CASGLAGGADEQFF. The DNA for the CDR3 is TGTGCCTCCGGACTAGCGGGAGGCGCAGATGAGCAGTTCTTC.

A few counts support this clonotype. As DNA, the CDR3 is TGTGCCAGCAGTTTGGGTGGGGGATCAGGCTACACCTTC. Translated, it gives CASSLGGGSGYTF. The chain has TRBV12-3 or TRBV12-4 and TRBJ1-2, with a weak D call TRBD1 (5 bases). Trimming took 3 bases from V and 8 from J, leaving 13 bases between them. The CDR3 is made up of 13 amino acids.

The rearrangement links TRBV3-1 to TRBJ1-2; D might be TRBD1 (6 bases). Germline CDR1 and CDR2: LGHDT and YNNKEL (reference sequence). CDR3 length equals 13 residues. Between the trimmed V and J ends, which lost 2 bases and 4 bases, there was a span of 8 bases. CDR3 DNA: TGTGCCAGCAGCCAAAAGGGGGTCTATGGCTACACCTTC. It translates to CASSQKGVYGYTF.

The gene calls are TRBV6-5 and TRBJ1-6; TRBD1 matches 7 bases. The germline V gene encodes CDR1 MNHEY and CDR2 SVGAGI. J was trimmed by 5 bases and V by 3 bases; bases with no gene match: 7. CDR3 length: 16 residues. The CDR3 nucleotides are TGTGCCAGCAGTTATCGACGGACAGGCGATAATTCACCCCTCCACTTT. It specifies CASSYRRTGDNSPLHF.

Ten or more counts support this clonotype. Relative to the germline gene, one junction end is altered; a read error may explain this. The chain is built from TRBV5-1 and TRBJ2-6; no clear D. Germline V gene sequence: CDR1 SGHRS, CDR2 YFSETQ. This CDR3 comprises 13 residues. CDR3 sequence (DNA): TGTGCCAGCAGTTTATCTGGGGCCAACGTCCTGACTTTC. This gives the protein CASSLSGANVLTF.

V usage is TRBV20-1 and J usage is TRBJ2-5; 12 positions agree with TRBD2. Germline-derived CDR1 and CDR2 are DFQATT and SNEGSKA (reference sequence). The trim removed 6 bases at V and 2 bases at J, leaving 7 bases unmatched. The CDR3 runs to 15 residues. In DNA, the CDR3 is TGCAGTGCGCAACTAGCGGGGGGTCGTCAAGAGACCCAGTACTTC. It is translated as CSAQLAGGRQETQYF.

The chain joins TRBV4-1 to TRBJ2-3; tentatively, D is TRBD2 (5 bases). The CDR3 runs to 17 residues. The germline V gene encodes CDR1 MGHRA and CDR2 YSYEKL. V lost 3 bases, J lost 5 bases, and 21 bases lay in between. The CDR3 protein is CASSHPLGAVIQDTQYF. CDR3 nucleotides: TGCGCCAGCAGCCATCCTTTGGGAGCCGTGATCCAAGATACGCAGTATTTT.

This chain uses TRBV20-1 with TRBJ2-7; 8 bases agree with TRBD2. Germline V gene lookup returns CDR1 DFQATT and CDR2 SNEGSKA (reference sequence). This CDR3 is built from 13 residues. Losses at the gene ends were 5 bases for V and 4 bases for J; bases not matched to a gene: 7. CDR3: CSAQAGGGYEQYF. CDR3 DNA sequence: TGCAGTGCTCAGGCGGGAGGAGGGTACGAGCAGTACTTC.

As to this clonotype: Germline and junction disagree at one end, which may indicate a read error. The J gene is TRBJ2-7, the V gene TRBV27; 11 nucleotides line up with TRBD1. The CDR3 spans 15 residues. Germline CDR1 and CDR2: MNHEY and SMNVEV (reference sequence). The CDR3 DNA reads TGTGCCAGCAGTCATATTGGACAGGGGGCGGGAGAGCAGTCCTTC. Protein sequence: CASSHIGQGAGEQSF.

The V and J genes are TRBV4-1 and TRBJ1-2; maybe TRBD1 (5 bases). The germline CDR1 and CDR2 sequences are MGHRA and YSYEKL. The CDR3 sequence is 14 residues long. V was pared by 1 base and J by 3 bases, with 9 bases between. As DNA, the CDR3 is TGCGCCAGCAGCCAAGTGGGGGTGGACTATGGCTACACCTTC. It yields the protein CASSQVGVDYGYTF.

This clonotype showed up just a few times. V gene TRBV7-2 combines with J gene TRBJ2-7, with TRBD2 matching over 12 bases. Germline V gene sequence: CDR1 SGHTA, CDR2 FQGNSA. V dropped 3 bases and J dropped 2; count of bases not matched to a gene: 2. This CDR3 region has 15 residues. In DNA, the CDR3 is TGTGCCAGCAGCTTCCTAGCGGGAGGGGCCTACGAGCAGTACTTC. As protein: CASSFLAGGAYEQYF.

Ten or more counts support this clonotype. V usage is TRBV20-1 and J usage is TRBJ2-1; D is possibly TRBD2 (6 bases). V shed 1 base and J shed 6 bases, with 10 bases lying between them. Germline CDR1 DFQATT, CDR2 SNEGSKA (reference sequence). This CDR3 has 13 residues. CDR3 sequence: CSARGQGLNEQFF. DNA of the CDR3: TGCAGTGCTAGAGGGCAGGGACTCAATGAGCAGTTCTTC.